This T cell receptor beta chain came from a study of glioma-infiltrating T cells after dendritic cell vaccination. Study background: Dendritic cell vaccination trial patients had either newly diagnosed or recurrent glioblastoma.

Only in-frame clones appear in the TCRdb table, and some are missing; sequencing was by immunoSEQ multiplex PCR. Among over 55,000 clones listed, about 80% were seen once. The sample's time point: after dendritic cell vaccination, including at tumor progression/relapse. Germline loops: CDR1 MNHNS, CDR2 SASEGT. CDR3 length: 11 residues. V was clipped by 6 bases and J by 7 bases, with 6 bases between them. The source was blood, collected after dendritic cell vaccination. This sequence joins TRBV6-1 and TRBJ1-4; D is unresolved. This TCR was sampled from a human donor with glioblastoma. In DNA form, the CDR3 reads TGTGCCAGCAGGGAGGGTGAAAAACTGTTTTTT. Its protein is CASREGEKLFF.